A selection of T cell receptor beta chains follows, all from one sample in a study of cytomegalovirus exposure and HLA in healthy donors. Measured with immunoSEQ multiplex PCR; TCRdb has only the in-frame clones, and not every one. The data hold approximately 110,000 clones, with roughly 74% observed a single time. The sequenced material came from PBMCs. The source is a woman between 50 and 59 years old in good health and CMV-seropositive. Both conserved end residues are part of each CDR3. A D gene is named only where the DNA matches it firmly. Rows give clone size only sometimes, using once, few, many, or a class for an expanded clone.

v_gene,d_gene,abundance,j_gene,CDR3nt,CDR3aa
TRBV4-2,.,few,TRBJ1-3,TGTGCCAGCAGCCAAGACAGGGGAACTGGAAACACCATATATTTT,CASSQDRGTGNTIYF
TRBV5-1,.,.,TRBJ2-7,TGCGCCAGCAGCTTGGGGTCAGGGGTTACCTTTTCCTACGAGCAGTACTTC,CASSLGSGVTFSYEQYF
TRBV11-2,.,few,TRBJ2-1,TGTGCCAGCAGCTCCGAACTCTACAATGAGCAGTTCTTC,CASSSELYNEQFF
TRBV4-1,.,.,TRBJ1-5,TGCGCCAGCAGCCAGGGCGACAGGTATCTGCCCCAGCATTTT,CASSQGDRYLPQHF
TRBV5-6,TRBD2,.,TRBJ2-7,TGTGCCAGCAGCCAGGGACTAGCGGGGACCTACGAGCAGTACTTC,CASSQGLAGTYEQYF
TRBV11-2,TRBD1,.,TRBJ1-1,TGTGCCAGCAGCTTGGACATATCAGGGGGCACTGAAGCTTTCTTT,CASSLDISGGTEAFF
TRBV11-2,.,.,TRBJ2-3,TGTGCCAGCAGCTTAAGCGACGCCACAGATACGCAGTATTTT,CASSLSDATDTQYF
TRBV18,.,few,TRBJ1-4,TGTGCCAGCTCACCTTCTCGAGGGAATGAAAAACTGTTTTTT,CASSPSRGNEKLFF
TRBV5-1,.,once,TRBJ2-7,TGCGCCAGCAGCGTACAGGGAACCTACGAGCAGTACTTC,CASSVQGTYEQYF
TRBV5-1,TRBD2,.,TRBJ2-7,TGCGCCAGCAGCTTTTCGGGGGGGTACTTCTCGTACGAGCAGTACTTC,CASSFSGGYFSYEQYF
TRBV7-6,.,once,TRBJ1-1,TGTGCCAGCAGCCTGGGGGGAGGACTTAGGGAAGCTTTCTTT,CASSLGGGLREAFF
TRBV18,TRBD1,.,TRBJ2-1,TGTGCCAGCTCACCACCCACGGGACAGGGTCACTATGAGCAGTTCTTC,CASSPPTGQGHYEQFF
TRBV6-1,TRBD2,.,TRBJ2-7,TGTGCCAGCAGGGGAGGGTACGAGCAGTACTTC,CASRGGYEQYF